What follows are 16 T cell receptor beta chains derived from one specimen sequenced in a study of T-cell memory formation after mild COVID-19. MiXCR was run by TCRdb on the 5' RACE reads, yielding one entry per CDR3 protein. The sample holds some 340,000 distinct CDR3 sequences, 10% to 15% seen once. The sequencing sample was made of PBMCs or a T cell subset sorted from them (not recorded which). These receptors were collected from a man younger than 35 who had mild COVID-19 (a few samples of this study predate the infection). Cell type and time point are not known.

V gene TRBV12-3 or TRBV12-4 combines with J gene TRBJ1-1; 9 nucleotides line up with TRBD1. The CDR3 contains 14 residues. J gave up 5 bases and V 6 bases, and 7 bases lay outside the gene matches. The CDR3 spells CASSQTGGGTEAFF. The CDR3 DNA reads as TGTGCCAGCAGCCAGACAGGGGGGGGAACTGAAGCTTTCTTT.

This clonotype was detected a few times. V usage is TRBV4-2 and J usage is TRBJ2-5, with 10 bases fitting TRBD2. The CDR3 extends over 19 amino acids. Unmatched junction bases numbered 12, after V lost 1 base and J lost 1 base. Per germline, CDR1 LGHNA and CDR2 YNFKEQ. For the CDR3, the DNA is TGTGCCAGCAGCCAAGTAGGGGTGAGCGGGGGGGATTTCCAAGAGACCCAGTACTTC. It specifies CASSQVGVSGGDFQETQYF.

J is TRBJ2-1 and V is TRBV29-1, with a weak D call TRBD1 (6 bases). V was cut by 1 base and J by 7 bases, with 11 bases left in between. The germline V gene encodes CDR1 SQVTM and CDR2 ANQGSEA. The CDR3 contains 13 residues. In DNA form, the CDR3 reads TGCAGCGTTGAAGTCTTGGGGGCGAATGAGCAGTTCTTC. It encodes CSVEVLGANEQFF.

This clonotype was observed a single time. In DNA, the CDR3 is TGTGCCAGCAGCTCTGGTCCTACGCAGTATTTT. Protein product: CASSSGPTQYF. This chain links TRBV7-2 with TRBJ2-3; D gene unclear. V gave up 4 bases and J gave up 8 bases, with 7 bases separating them. From germline, CDR1 is SGHTA and CDR2 FQGNSA. This CDR3 has 11 residues.

This chain links TRBV12-3 or TRBV12-4 with TRBJ2-1; a weak D match, TRBD2 (5 bases). The CDR3 is made up of 15 amino acids. The germline V and J ends were trimmed by 6 bases and 4 bases, with 16 bases remaining between them. The CDR3 is CASSPAGLGYNEQFF. The CDR3 DNA reads TGTGCCAGCAGCCCCGCGGGCCTAGGGTACAATGAGCAGTTCTTC.

This clonotype has more than one count but fewer than ten. This chain joins TRBV5-1 and TRBJ2-3, with D possibly TRBD1 on 6 matching bases. This CDR3 is built from 15 residues. Germline V CDR1 and CDR2: SGHRS, YFSETQ. V dropped 4 bases and J dropped 0 bases, with 12 bases sitting between them. In DNA form, the CDR3 reads TGCGCCAGCAGCACACAGGGATCTAGCACAGATACGCAGTATTTT. It codes for CASSTQGSSTDTQYF. Looking up the rest from reference TRBV5-1 and TRBJ2-3 gives the full variable domain: KAGVTQTPRYLIKTRGQQVTLSCSPISGHRSVSWYQQTPGQGLQFLFEYFSETQRNKGNFPGRFSGRQFSNSRSEMNVSTLELGDSALYLCASSTQGSSTDTQYFGPGTRLTVL.

The genes are TRBV12-2 and TRBJ2-5; TRBD2 reflects the table's D call only, with no check against the DNA. TRBV12-2 is labeled a pseudogene. This CDR3 has 17 amino acids. In nucleotides, the CDR3 is TGTGCAAGTCGCACCCTAAATATGCGGGGGTATAAAGAGACCCAGTACTTC. This sequence encodes CASRTLNMRGYKETQYF.

This clonotype was detected only a few times. The chain links TRBV24-1 to TRBJ2-5, with a tentative D call TRBD2 (6 bases). Germline lookup yields CDR1 KGHDR and CDR2 SFDVKD. The CDR3 loop spans 13 amino acids. Trimming cost V 5 bases and J 2 bases, with 8 bases left between them. Written as DNA, the CDR3 is TGTGCCACCAGTGTGGCGGGGCAAGAGACCCAGTACTTC. Protein sequence: CATSVAGQETQYF.

This clonotype came up a few times. The chain carries TRBV20-1 and TRBJ2-3; TRBD2 matches at 12 bases. The CDR3 runs 14 residues. J gave up 2 bases and V 6 bases, and 3 bases lay outside the gene matches. The V gene's germline CDR1 is DFQATT and CDR2 SNEGSKA (reference sequence). The chain's CDR3 is CSARLAGATDTQYF. CDR3 DNA sequence: TGCAGTGCCAGACTAGCGGGGGCCACAGATACGCAGTATTTT.

The gene calls are TRBV11-2 and TRBJ2-1; D may be TRBD2 (6 bases). Germline lookup yields CDR1 SGHAT and CDR2 FQNNGV. The ends were cut back, 4 bases at V and 12 bases at J, with 16 bases in the middle. The CDR3 is 13 residues long. The CDR3 protein is CASSSQTGVVQFF. The CDR3 nucleotides read TGTGCCAGCAGCTCTCAAACGGGGGTGGTGCAGTTCTTC.

The J gene is TRBJ2-5, the V gene TRBV16; no firm D call. From germline, CDR1 is KGHSY and CDR2 FQNENV. CDR3 length equals 11 residues. Between the trimmed V and J ends, which lost 3 bases and 7 bases, there was a span of 6 bases. CDR3 sequence (DNA): TGTGCCAGCAGCCACTCGGGGACCCAGTACTTC. Its translation: CASSHSGTQYF. The variable domain in full, completed from reference TRBV16 and TRBJ2-5, reads GEEVAQTPKHLVRGEGQKAKLYCAPIKGHSYVFWYQQVLKNEFKFLISFQNENVFDETGMPKERFSAKCLPNSPCSLEIQATKLEDSAVYFCASSHSGTQYFGPGTRLLVL.

This clonotype was detected only a few times. The J gene is TRBJ1-1, the V gene TRBV6-2 or TRBV6-3, with D hard to call. Germline-derived CDR1 and CDR2 are MNHEY and SVGEGT. This CDR3 comprises 12 residues. The V gene lost 0 bases and the J gene lost 11 bases, with 10 bases spanning the gap. The CDR3: CASSYSRTSAFF. CDR3 DNA: TGTGCCAGCAGTTACTCGAGGACGTCGGCTTTCTTT.

This clonotype was seen more than once but under ten times. This sequence joins TRBV6-2 or TRBV6-3 and TRBJ2-2; D might be TRBD1 (5 bases). The V and J ends lost 6 bases and 5 bases respectively, with 16 bases between them. This CDR3 comprises 15 residues. CDR1 is MNHEY and CDR2 is SVGEGT in the germline V gene. The CDR3 region is CASSPLGRGTGELFF. As DNA, the CDR3 is TGTGCCAGCAGCCCACTCGGAAGGGGAACCGGGGAGCTGTTTTTT.

This clonotype appeared a few times. The chain is built from TRBV12-2 and TRBJ1-2; no DNA check was done on the table's D call, TRBD1. TRBV12-2 is marked as a pseudogene. There are 16 residues in the CDR3. Written as DNA, the CDR3 is TGTGCAAGTCGGGAAGCGATGGGCTCAGGGCAGAGGGGCTACACCTTC. Translated, it gives CASREAMGSGQRGYTF.

This clonotype has at least ten counts. This chain uses TRBV7-2 with TRBJ2-5, with 10 nucleotides matching TRBD2. This CDR3 is built from 14 residues. Germline V lookup: CDR1 SGHTA, CDR2 FQGNSA. Trimming at V came to 6 bases and at J to 2 bases, leaving 3 bases not matched to a gene. DNA for the CDR3: TGTGCCAGCAGGATAGCGGGGGGTCAAGAGACCCAGTACTTC. Its protein is CASRIAGGQETQYF.

The chain has TRBV6-5 and TRBJ1-2, with no clear D. V was shortened by 6 bases and J by 8 bases, with 13 bases between the two germline ends. The CDR3 sequence is 12 residues long. Germline CDR1 and CDR2: MNHEY and SVGAGI. CDR3 amino acids: CASSPDPQGYTF. The CDR3 nucleotides are TGTGCCAGCAGCCCGGACCCGCAGGGCTACACCTTC.